The 16 T cell receptor beta chains presented below share a single source sample, sequenced in a study of blood T cell repertoires in COVID-19 (TCRdb year 2020). The method was the immunoSEQ multiplex PCR assay. TCRdb took this table from immuneACCESS and kept in-frame rearrangements with V and J called. Such tables lack part of the clones; where checked against another copy, unresolved V genes explain under half of the gap, and the rest is unexplained. Recorded for this sample are about 25,000 clones; approximately 81% of them occurred a single time. Approximately 7% of the sample belongs to the ten largest clones. Material: peripheral blood. The origin of the receptors is a man aged 70 or older with acute or convalescent COVID-19.

The CDR3 is CASGGGGSEQYF. The DNA for the CDR3 is TGTGCCAGCGGAGGAGGAGGGAGCGAGCAGTACTTC. V usage is TRBV2 and J usage is TRBJ2-7, with D perhaps matching TRBD2 (6 bases). CDR1 is SNHLY, CDR2 FYNNEI, per germline. The CDR3 consists of 12 residues. V lost 8 bases, J lost 6 bases, and 14 bases lay in between.

This clone ranks as medium-sized. J is TRBJ1-1 and V is TRBV29-1; TRBD1 aligns across 8 bases. The germline CDR1 and CDR2 sequences are SQVTM and ANQGSEA. V trimming: 7 bases; J trimming: 6 bases; junction bases outside the gene matches: 13. The CDR3 runs 14 residues. The CDR3 DNA is TGCAGCGCCGCCACTCTTCAGGGGGCGGCTGAAGCTTTCTTT. This gives the protein CSAATLQGAAEAFF.

The chain joins TRBV5-5 to TRBJ1-1; D is uncertain. With 4 bases removed from V and 4 bases from J, the gap between germline ends came to 8 bases. The CDR3 is 12 amino acids. CDR1 SGHKS and CDR2 YYEKEE come from the germline V gene (reference sequence). The CDR3 bases are TGTGCCAGCAGCCCCCAGGTCACTGAAGCTTTCTTT. Translated, it gives CASSPQVTEAFF.

The chain combines TRBV5-3 with TRBJ1-6; perhaps TRBD1 as D (5 bases). TRBV5-3 is flagged as an ORF with uncertain function. The CDR3 totals 14 residues. V shed 3 bases and J shed 10 bases, with 14 bases lying between them. The CDR3 loop is CARSSGGAGSPLHF. CDR3 DNA sequence: TGTGCCAGAAGCTCGGGGGGTGCAGGGTCACCCCTCCACTTT.

This sequence joins TRBV2 and TRBJ2-5; D unclear. The CDR3 consists of 14 residues. Germline V gene sequence: CDR1 SNHLY, CDR2 FYNNEI. The V and J ends lost 2 bases and 1 base respectively, with 8 bases between them. CDR3 nucleotide sequence: TGTGCCAGCAGTGAATTGAATAGCCAAGAGACCCAGTACTTC. Translated, it gives CASSELNSQETQYF.

The J gene is TRBJ2-7, the V gene TRBV21-1; the D call in the table, TRBD1, was not verified against the DNA. TRBV21-1 represents a pseudogene. The CDR3 is 14 residues long. The CDR3 DNA follows: TGTGCCAGCAGCCCCGGGACAGGGTGTGGCGAGCAGTACTTC. This translates into CASSPGTGCGEQYF.

V usage is TRBV12-3 or TRBV12-4 and J usage is TRBJ1-2; D is perhaps TRBD1 (5 bases). The V and J ends lost 5 bases and 5 bases respectively, with 6 bases between them. This CDR3 contains 11 residues. This CDR3 is CASSAGYGYTF. CDR3 bases: TGTGCCAGCAGTGCAGGGTATGGCTACACCTTC.

This clone has a single count. V gene TRBV6-5 combines with J gene TRBJ2-1; 8 bases match TRBD1. Germline loops: CDR1 MNHEY, CDR2 SVGAGI. Trimming cost V 2 bases and J 0 bases; bases outside gene matches: 0. CDR3 length: 15 amino acids. CDR3 region: CASSYTGGSYNEQFF. CDR3 DNA sequence: TGTGCCAGCAGTTACACAGGGGGCTCCTACAATGAGCAGTTCTTC.

V and J are TRBV18 and TRBJ1-1; 9 bases map to TRBD1. Germline V gene lookup returns CDR1 KGHSH and CDR2 LQKENI. Losses at the gene ends were 4 bases for V and 3 bases for J; bases not matched to a gene: 12. This CDR3 is 17 amino acids long. CDR3 sequence: CASSHIATGGMDTEAFF. The CDR3 nucleotides are TGTGCCAGCTCACACATAGCCACAGGGGGCATGGACACTGAAGCTTTCTTT. Together with reference TRBV18 and TRBJ1-1, the CDR3 gives the full variable domain: NAGVMQNPRHLVRRRGQEARLRCSPMKGHSHVYWYRQLPEEGLKFMVYLQKENIIDESGMPKERFSAEFPKEGPSILRIQQVVRGDSAAYFCASSHIATGGMDTEAFFGQGTRLTVV.

V usage is TRBV6-1 and J usage is TRBJ2-7, with TRBD1 identical over 11 bases. This CDR3 region has 14 residues. Germline assignment: CDR1 MNHNS and CDR2 SASEGT. Trimming removed 1 base from V and 6 bases from J; junction bases left unmatched: 2. CDR3 protein: CASSEGTGGGEQYF. The CDR3 nucleotides are TGTGCCAGCAGTGAAGGGACAGGGGGCGGCGAGCAGTACTTC.

This clone was seen more than once but under ten times. This sequence joins TRBV19 and TRBJ1-2; TRBD1 aligns across 8 bases. CDR3 size: 18 residues. Germline-derived CDR1 and CDR2 are LNHDA and SQIVND (reference sequence). J lost 4 bases, V lost 5 bases, and 18 bases had no gene match. CDR3 in DNA: TGTGCCAGTAGTCTCTCTCGAGGACAGGGAGTTACTCCCTATGGCTACACCTTC. Its translation is CASSLSRGQGVTPYGYTF.

The gene calls are TRBV3-1 (or the pseudogene TRBV3-2) and TRBJ1-1; possible D gene TRBD1, 6 bases. Trimming removed 3 bases at V and 3 bases at J, with 11 bases between. The CDR3 runs to 14 residues. Per germline, CDR1 LGHDT and CDR2 YNNKEL (reference sequence). In DNA, the CDR3 is TGTGCCAGCAGCCAGAGGGACAAACACACTGAAGCTTTCTTT. Amino acid sequence: CASSQRDKHTEAFF.

The chain is built from TRBV4-3 and TRBJ1-1; D is ambiguous. The germline V gene encodes CDR1 LGHNA and CDR2 YSLEER. This CDR3 spans 16 amino acids. Trimming shortened V by 4 bases and J by 0 bases, and 15 bases separated the two germline ends. DNA for the CDR3: TGCGCCAGCAGCCCCGGGCCTATGGGAGTGAACACTGAAGCTTTCTTT. Its translation: CASSPGPMGVNTEAFF.

J is TRBJ2-1 and V is TRBV24-1, with D tentatively TRBD2 (5 bases). V was clipped by 4 bases and J by 8 bases, with 17 bases between them. The CDR3 totals 15 residues. The V gene's germline CDR1 is KGHDR and CDR2 SFDVKD. Here the CDR3 reads CATSEARTPSDEQFF. The CDR3 DNA sequence: TGTGCCACCAGTGAGGCCCGGACTCCATCCGATGAGCAGTTCTTC.

The gene calls are TRBV29-1 and TRBJ2-5, with 13 bases matching TRBD2. The ends lost 4 bases at V and 10 bases at J; junction bases unmatched: 12. From germline, CDR1 is SQVTM and CDR2 ANQGSEA. The CDR3 runs 15 residues. The CDR3 bases are TGCAGCGTTGGGACTAGCGGGAGTAGTCACGGGGACCAGTACTTC. It yields the protein CSVGTSGSSHGDQYF. Full variable domain (remainder filled in from reference TRBV29-1 and TRBJ2-5): SAVISQKPSRDICQRGTSLTIQCQVDSQVTMMFWYRQQPGQSLTLIATANQGSEATYESGFVIDKFPISRPNLTFSTLTVSNMSPEDSSIYLCSVGTSGSSHGDQYFGPGTRLLVL.

The chain is built from TRBV7-2 and TRBJ2-3, with 7 bases lining up with TRBD2. V was clipped by 2 bases and J by 2 bases; unmatched bases: 4. The CDR3 spans 15 residues. Germline values: CDR1 SGHTA, CDR2 FQGNSA. The CDR3 nucleotides are TGTGCCAGCAGCTTAAGCCTAGCGGACACAGATACGCAGTATTTT. Translating gives CASSLSLADTDTQYF.